These T cell receptor beta chains were read from a single sample in a study of shared clonotypes between healthy human individuals. Method: immunoSEQ multiplex PCR; TCRdb's copy keeps in-frame clones and lacks some. Counted here are roughly 2 million clones, almost 96% occurring once; the ten biggest clones make up 0.1% to 0.15%. Sequenced input: naive CD4+ T cells sorted from blood. These TCRs come from a man in his late teens or twenties in good health. The CDR3 runs from the conserved cysteine through the conserved F or W. The D gene is left open where the match is weak. Some rows mark clone size as missing; the rest say once, few, many or name a class of expanded clone.

v_gene	abundance	d_gene	j_gene	CDR3aa	CDR3nt
TRBV28	NA	NA	TRBJ2-7	CASSFPWGGLGEQYF	TGTGCCAGCAGTTTCCCCTGGGGCGGGCTCGGGGAGCAGTACTTC
TRBV28	NA	NA	TRBJ1-5	CASSLVNQPQHF	TGTGCCAGCAGTTTGGTCAATCAGCCCCAGCATTTT
TRBV18	NA	TRBD1	TRBJ2-5	CASSPPRGRDRESRETQYF	TGTGCCAGCTCACCACCGCGGGGGAGGGACAGGGAAAGCCGAGAGACCCAGTACTTC
TRBV5-1	NA	NA	TRBJ1-1	CASGTLTPWGAFF	TGCGCCAGCGGAACACTGACCCCGTGGGGGGCTTTCTTT
TRBV28	NA	NA	TRBJ2-5	CASSLGGSQETQYF	TGTGCCAGCAGTTTAGGGGGCAGTCAAGAGACCCAGTACTTC
TRBV6-6	NA	NA	TRBJ2-1	CASSPRTSYNEQFF	TGTGCCAGCAGTCCCAGGACTTCATACAATGAGCAGTTCTTC
TRBV7-2	NA	NA	TRBJ1-1	CASSLASGAVNTEAFF	TGTGCCAGCAGCTTAGCCTCAGGGGCCGTGAACACTGAAGCTTTCTTT
TRBV5-1	NA	TRBD1	TRBJ2-7	CASSLSGGQGNEQYF	TGCGCCAGCAGCTTGTCCGGTGGACAGGGAAACGAGCAGTACTTC
TRBV7-2	NA	NA	TRBJ2-5	CASSVSGQETQYF	TGTGCCAGCAGCGTATCGGGGCAAGAGACCCAGTACTTC
TRBV13	NA	NA	TRBJ2-7	CASSTSPLYEQYF	TGTGCCAGCAGCACGAGCCCCCTCTACGAGCAGTACTTC
TRBV29-1	once	TRBD1	TRBJ1-6	CSVPGTGRMFSPRSPLHF	TGCAGCGTTCCCGGGACAGGGCGAATGTTTTCCCCGCGTTCACCCCTCCACTTT
TRBV5-1	NA	NA	TRBJ2-1	CASSSRTYNEQFF	TGCGCCAGCAGCTCACGGACCTACAATGAGCAGTTCTTC
TRBV18	NA	NA	TRBJ1-5	CASSPGPAGQPQHF	TGTGCCAGCTCACCGGGACCAGCTGGTCAGCCCCAGCATTTT
TRBV6-5	NA	NA	TRBJ2-7	CASSYLGTRYEQYF	TGTGCCAGCAGTTACTTGGGGACCCGTTACGAGCAGTACTTC
TRBV9	once	NA	TRBJ2-7	CASSVEGGRQYF	TGTGCCAGCAGCGTAGAGGGCGGCCGGCAGTACTTC
TRBV4-1	NA	NA	TRBJ2-1	CASSQVPPDESAYNEQFF	TGCGCCAGCAGCCAAGTGCCACCCGACGAGAGCGCCTACAATGAGCAGTTCTTC
TRBV12-5	NA	TRBD1	TRBJ1-3	CASGSSGTGSGNTIYF	TGTGCTAGTGGTTCATCCGGGACAGGGTCTGGAAACACCATATATTTT
TRBV28	once	TRBD2	TRBJ2-1	CASSTIAGAKFF	TGTGCCAGCAGTACCATAGCGGGGGCGAAGTTCTTC
TRBV7-2	NA	NA	TRBJ2-7	CASSRSYEQYF	TGTGCCAGCAGCCGTTCCTACGAGCAGTACTTC
TRBV19	NA	NA	TRBJ2-2	CASSIKGGTGELFF	TGTGCCAGTAGTATAAAAGGGGGCACCGGGGAGCTGTTTTTT
TRBV28	NA	NA	TRBJ2-3	CASSSPGTGSSTDTQYF	TGTGCCAGCAGTAGTCCCGGGACTGGGTCTAGCACAGATACGCAGTATTTT
TRBV18	once	NA	TRBJ2-7	CASSLQGAFHEQYF	TGTGCCAGCTCCTTACAAGGCGCCTTCCACGAGCAGTACTTC
TRBV6-1	NA	NA	TRBJ1-6	CASSAQGRDSYNSPLHF	TGTGCCAGCAGTGCCCAGGGGAGAGATTCCTATAATTCACCCCTCCACTTT
TRBV7-8	NA	TRBD2	TRBJ2-1	CASSRGLAGDSAVNEQFF	TGTGCCAGCAGCCGCGGACTAGCGGGAGATTCTGCCGTCAATGAGCAGTTCTTC
TRBV5-8	once	NA	TRBJ1-2	CASSLKTGYGYTF	TGTGCCAGCAGCTTAAAGACTGGCTATGGCTACACCTTC
TRBV30	NA	TRBD1	TRBJ1-1	CAWRPGQANTEAFF	TGTGCCTGGAGACCGGGACAGGCAAACACTGAAGCTTTCTTT
TRBV27	NA	TRBD1	TRBJ2-3	CASSSPTRGRVADTQYF	TGTGCCAGCAGTTCCCCGACGAGGGGGCGCGTGGCAGATACGCAGTATTTT
TRBV5-1	NA	NA	TRBJ2-7	CASSLGPGSYEQYF	TGCGCCAGCAGCTTGGGTCCCGGGTCCTACGAGCAGTACTTC
TRBV7-9	NA	NA	TRBJ2-1	CASSLSANEQFF	TGTGCCAGCAGCTTATCGGCCAATGAGCAGTTCTTC